The source of this T cell receptor (beta chain) is a study of T cells in Graves' hyperthyroidism and ophthalmopathy. The germline CDR1 and CDR2 sequences are GTSNPN and SVGIG (reference sequence). Trimming took 4 bases from V and 8 from J; bases not matched to a gene: 3. The CDR3 is 13 residues long. TCR beta CDR3 sequences were amplified from RNA transcripts. When the TCR CDR3 underwent first-round RT-PCR, the HTBI primer set was used. TCRdb called the multiplex PCR reads again in MiXCR, with one record for every CDR3 protein. The sample comprises roughly 280,000 distinct CDR3 sequences, approximately 20% of which are singletons, and about 60% rests with the top ten.

The sample taken for sequencing was blood. The receptor was derived from a man aged 25-45 years with Graves' ophthalmopathy. This chain links TRBV30 with TRBJ1-6; TRBD1 matches 9 bases. This chain's CDR3 is CAWKRQGDSPLHF. The CDR3 coding sequence is TGTGCCTGGAAAAGACAGGGGGATTCACCCCTCCACTTT.